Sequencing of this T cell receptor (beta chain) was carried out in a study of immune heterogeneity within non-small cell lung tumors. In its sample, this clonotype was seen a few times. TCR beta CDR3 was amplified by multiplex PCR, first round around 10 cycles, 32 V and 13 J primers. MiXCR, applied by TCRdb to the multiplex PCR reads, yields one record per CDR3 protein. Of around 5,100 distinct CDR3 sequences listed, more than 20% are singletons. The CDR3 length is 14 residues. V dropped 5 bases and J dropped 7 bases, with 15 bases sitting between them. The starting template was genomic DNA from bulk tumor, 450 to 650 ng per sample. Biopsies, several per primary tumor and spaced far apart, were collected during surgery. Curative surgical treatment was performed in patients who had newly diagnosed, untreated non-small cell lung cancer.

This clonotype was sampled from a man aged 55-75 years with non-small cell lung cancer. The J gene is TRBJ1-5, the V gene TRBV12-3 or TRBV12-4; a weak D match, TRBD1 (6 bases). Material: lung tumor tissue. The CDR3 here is CASSPSGGGQPQHF. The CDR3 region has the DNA TGTGCCAGCAGTCCCTCCGGGGGGGGCCAGCCCCAGCATTTT.